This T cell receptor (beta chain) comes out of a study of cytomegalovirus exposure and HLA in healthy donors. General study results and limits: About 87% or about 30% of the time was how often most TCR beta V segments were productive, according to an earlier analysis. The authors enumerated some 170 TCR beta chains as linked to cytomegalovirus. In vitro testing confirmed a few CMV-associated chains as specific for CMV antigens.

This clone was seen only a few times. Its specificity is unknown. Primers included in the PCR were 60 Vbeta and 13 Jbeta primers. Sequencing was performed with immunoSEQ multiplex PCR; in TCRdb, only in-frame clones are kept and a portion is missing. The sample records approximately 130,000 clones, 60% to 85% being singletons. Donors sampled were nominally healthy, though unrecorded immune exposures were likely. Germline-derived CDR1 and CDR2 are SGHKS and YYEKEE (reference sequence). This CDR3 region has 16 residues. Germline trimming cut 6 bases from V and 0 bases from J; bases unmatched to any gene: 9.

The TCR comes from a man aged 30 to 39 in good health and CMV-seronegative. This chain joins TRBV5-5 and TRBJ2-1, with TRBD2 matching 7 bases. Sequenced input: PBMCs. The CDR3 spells CASIPTTSISYNEQFF. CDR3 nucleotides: TGTGCCAGCATTCCCACGACTAGCATCTCCTACAATGAGCAGTTCTTC.